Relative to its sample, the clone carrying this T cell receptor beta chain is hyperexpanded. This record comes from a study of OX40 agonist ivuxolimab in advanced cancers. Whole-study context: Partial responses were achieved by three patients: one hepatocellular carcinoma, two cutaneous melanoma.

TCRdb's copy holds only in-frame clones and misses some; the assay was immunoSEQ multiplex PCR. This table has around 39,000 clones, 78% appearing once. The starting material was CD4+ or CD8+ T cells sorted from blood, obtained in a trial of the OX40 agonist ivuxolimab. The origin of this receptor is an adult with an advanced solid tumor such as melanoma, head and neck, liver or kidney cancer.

CDR3 residues: CASSPGQLNTEAFF. The DNA of the CDR3 is TGTGCCAGCAGCCCCGGACAGTTGAACACTGAAGCTTTCTTT. The V and J genes are TRBV9 and TRBJ1-1, with D maybe TRBD1 (6 bases). The V end was cut by 4 bases, the J end by 0 bases, with 10 bases between. The CDR3 has 14 amino acids. The germline CDR1 and CDR2 sequences are SGDLS and YYNGEE.